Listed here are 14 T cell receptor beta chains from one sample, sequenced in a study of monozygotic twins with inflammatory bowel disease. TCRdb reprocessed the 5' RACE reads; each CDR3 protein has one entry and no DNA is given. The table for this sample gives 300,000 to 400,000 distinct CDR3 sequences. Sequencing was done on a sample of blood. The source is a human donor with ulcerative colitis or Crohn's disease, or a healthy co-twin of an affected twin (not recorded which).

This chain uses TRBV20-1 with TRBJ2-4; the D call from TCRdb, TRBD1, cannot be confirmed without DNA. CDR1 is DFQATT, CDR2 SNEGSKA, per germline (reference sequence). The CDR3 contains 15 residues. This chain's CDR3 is CSARDPDGGGNIQYF.

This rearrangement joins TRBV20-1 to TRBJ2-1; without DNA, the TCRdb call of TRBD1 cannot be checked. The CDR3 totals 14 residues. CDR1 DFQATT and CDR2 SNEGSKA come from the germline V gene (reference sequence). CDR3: CSAFTGGPYNEQFF.

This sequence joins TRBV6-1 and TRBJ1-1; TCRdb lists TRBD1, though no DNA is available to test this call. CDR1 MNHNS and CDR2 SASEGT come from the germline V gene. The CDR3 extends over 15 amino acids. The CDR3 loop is CASSLQGTVNTEAFF.

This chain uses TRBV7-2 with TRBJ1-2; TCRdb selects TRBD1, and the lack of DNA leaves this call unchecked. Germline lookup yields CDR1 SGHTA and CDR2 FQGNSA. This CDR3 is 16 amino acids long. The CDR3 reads CASSSTSGTGGDGYTF.

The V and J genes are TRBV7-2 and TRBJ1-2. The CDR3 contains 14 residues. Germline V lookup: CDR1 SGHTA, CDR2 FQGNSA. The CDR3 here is CASSLEGRNYGYTF.

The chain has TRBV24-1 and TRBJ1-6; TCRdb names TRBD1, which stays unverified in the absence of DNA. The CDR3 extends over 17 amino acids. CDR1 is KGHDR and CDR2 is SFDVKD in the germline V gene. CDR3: CATSDSWMGTDNSPLHF.

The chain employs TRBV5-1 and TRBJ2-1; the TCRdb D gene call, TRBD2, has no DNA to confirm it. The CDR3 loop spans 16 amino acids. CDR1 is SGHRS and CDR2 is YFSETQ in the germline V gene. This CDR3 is CASSLTSGGAINEQFF. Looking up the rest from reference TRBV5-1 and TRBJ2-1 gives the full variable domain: KAGVTQTPRYLIKTRGQQVTLSCSPISGHRSVSWYQQTPGQGLQFLFEYFSETQRNKGNFPGRFSGRQFSNSRSEMNVSTLELGDSALYLCASSLTSGGAINEQFFGPGTRLTVL.

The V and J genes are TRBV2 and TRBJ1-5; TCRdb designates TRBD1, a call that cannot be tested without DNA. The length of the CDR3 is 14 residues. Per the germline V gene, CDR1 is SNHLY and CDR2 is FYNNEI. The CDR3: CASRLDSSNQPQHF.

The CDR3 here is CASSLYRANIQYF. The gene calls are TRBV28 and TRBJ2-4; the D gene TCRdb calls, TRBD2, cannot be checked with no DNA. Germline values: CDR1 MDHEN, CDR2 SYDVKM. The CDR3 extends over 13 amino acids.

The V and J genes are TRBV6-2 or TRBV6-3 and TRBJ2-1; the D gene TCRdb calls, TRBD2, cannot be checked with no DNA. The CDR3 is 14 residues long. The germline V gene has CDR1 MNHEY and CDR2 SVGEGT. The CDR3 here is CASRTSGRDNEQFF.

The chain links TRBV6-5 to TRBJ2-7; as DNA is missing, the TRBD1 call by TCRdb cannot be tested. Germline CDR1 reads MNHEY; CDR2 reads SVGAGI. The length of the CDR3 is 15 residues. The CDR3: CASSSPQAPSYEQYF.

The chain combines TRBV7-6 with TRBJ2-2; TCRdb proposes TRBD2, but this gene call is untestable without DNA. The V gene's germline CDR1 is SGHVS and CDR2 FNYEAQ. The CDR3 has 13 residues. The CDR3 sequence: CASSRSGDGELFF.

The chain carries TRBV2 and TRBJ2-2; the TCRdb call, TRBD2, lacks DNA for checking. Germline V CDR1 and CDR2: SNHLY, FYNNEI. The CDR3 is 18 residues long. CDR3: CASSGLGAPIPYTGELFF. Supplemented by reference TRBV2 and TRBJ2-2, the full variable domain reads EPEVTQTPSHQVTQMGQEVILRCVPISNHLYFYWYRQILGQKVEFLVSFYNNEISEKSEIFDDQFSVERPDGSNFTLKIRSTKLEDSAMYFCASSGLGAPIPYTGELFFGEGSRLTVL.

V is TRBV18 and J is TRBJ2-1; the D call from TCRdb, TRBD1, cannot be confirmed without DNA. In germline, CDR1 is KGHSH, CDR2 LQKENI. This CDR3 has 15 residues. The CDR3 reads CASSKGTSTRNEQFF.